This T cell receptor beta chain was sequenced for a study of OX40 agonist ivuxolimab in advanced cancers. Regarding the complete study: Ivuxolimab, which targeted the costimulatory receptor OX40 (CD134), was an agonistic, fully human IgG2 monoclonal antibody. Intravenous ivuxolimab was administered to patients every 2 weeks at six dose levels: 0.01, 0.1, 0.3, 1.5, 3 and 10 mg/kg. Of the approximately 50 patients in dose escalation, about 19 had hepatocellular carcinoma, about 15 had melanoma, 9 had renal cell carcinoma and 9 had head and neck cancer. A male proportion of roughly 80% and a mean age of around 60 years, ranging from about 20 to 85, were recorded for the dose-escalation cohort. Patients were allowed to have had prior anti-PD-1, anti-PD-L1 or anti-CTLA-4 therapy, and around 37% of the dose-escalation patients had previously received checkpoint inhibitors. Partial responses occurred in three dose-escalation patients, of whom one had hepatocellular carcinoma and two had cutaneous melanoma. Peripheral TCRbeta sequencing aimed to test whether ivuxolimab altered TCR sequence diversity and caused clonal T-cell expansion. The paper covers the monotherapy dose-escalation part of the phase I ivuxolimab trial, which included N ≈ 57 patients.

The investigation overall reported the following: Which antigens the clonally expanded peripheral T cells were specific for was not determined. After ivuxolimab, expanded clones were on average more numerous among CD8+ T cells than among CD4+ T cells. At doses of 0.1 to 3.0 mg/kg, clonal expansion of both CD4+ and CD8+ blood T cells was observed from baseline to week 6. Low levels of normalized T-cell clonal expansion were also seen in some patients who did not respond. In partial responders in the 0.1-3.0 mg/kg groups, normalized peripheral clonal expansion was found to be among the lowest, especially among CD8+ T cells.

For sequencing of the TCRbeta CDR3 region, genomic DNA was extracted from the sorted cells. The immunoSEQ Assay was used for sequencing of TCRbeta CDR3 regions. TCRdb holds this immuneACCESS table with in-frame rearrangements only. Some clones are missing; in checked studies, unresolved V genes explain under half, and the rest has no known cause. In this sample the table shows 60,000 to 80,000 clones, 75% to 85% of which occur a single time. Jointly, the top ten make up about 1% of the sample. The trial excluded patients who had a history of autoimmune disease or who were on systemic immunosuppression. Peripheral blood for TCR sequencing was collected from all dose cohorts at baseline, on cycle 4 day 1, and on cycle 7 day 1. Samples came from an open-label, multicenter, first-in-human phase I dose-escalation trial of ivuxolimab. Adults with locally advanced or metastatic head and neck squamous cell, hepatocellular, melanoma or renal cell carcinoma were enrolled in the trial. Before TCR sequencing, CD4+ T cells and CD8+ T cells were sorted from peripheral blood as separate populations.

V and J lose 5 bases and 10 bases, and a span of 20 bases separates them. From a lookup of the germline V gene, CDR1 and CDR2 are SGHTA and FQGNSA. The CDR3, cysteine through phenylalanine, is 14 amino acids long. Left in the record is the CDR3 DNA by itself, 42 bases read in frame from the first base. This clone was counted a single time. The target of this receptor is not known. No clone much larger than this one lies a single base away; base qualities are absent. The chain uses TRBV7-2 and TRBJ1-2; the D segment could be TRBD1, given 6 matching bases. The clonotype was recovered from an adult with an advanced solid tumor such as melanoma, head and neck, liver or kidney cancer. The input for sequencing was CD4+ or CD8+ T cells sorted from blood, taken in a trial of the OX40 agonist ivuxolimab. The CDR3 region has the sequence CASSPVGGAFDYTF. The DNA sequence is given as TGTGCCAGCAGCCCAGTGGGGGGGGCCTTTGACTACACCTTC.